These 3 T cell receptor beta chains came from one sample sequenced in a study of OX40 agonist ivuxolimab in advanced cancers. Here immunoSEQ multiplex PCR was the method, and the copy in TCRdb shows in-frame clones only, minus some. The table shows about 61,000 clones, with approximately 90% occurring only once. This material consisted of CD4+ or CD8+ T cells sorted from blood, taken in a trial of the OX40 agonist ivuxolimab. The receptor source for this set is an adult with an advanced solid tumor such as melanoma, head and neck, liver or kidney cancer.

This clone appeared once. The chain recombines TRBV28 with TRBJ2-7; no clear D gene. Trimming cost V 3 bases and J 6 bases, with 9 bases left between them. CDR3 length: 12 amino acids. The germline V gene encodes CDR1 MDHEN and CDR2 SYDVKM. The CDR3 loop is CASSFQYFEQYF. The CDR3 region has the DNA TGTGCCAGCAGTTTTCAATACTTCGAGCAGTACTTC.

The V call is TRBV28, the J call TRBJ2-3, with TRBD1 matching over 7 bases. Trimming at V came to 2 bases and at J to 4 bases, leaving 6 bases not matched to a gene. CDR3 size: 15 residues. Germline V lookup: CDR1 MDHEN, CDR2 SYDVKM. As DNA, the CDR3 is TGTGCCAGCAGTTTAGGACAGGAATCGGCAGATACGCAGTATTTT. It encodes CASSLGQESADTQYF.

The chain couples TRBV14 to TRBJ2-3; D not certain. This CDR3 contains 11 residues. The V and J ends lost 0 bases and 5 bases respectively, with 0 bases between them. Germline V gene lookup returns CDR1 SGHDN and CDR2 FVKESK. The CDR3 DNA sequence: TGTGCCAGCAGCCAAGAAGATACGCAGTATTTT. Translated, it gives CASSQEDTQYF.